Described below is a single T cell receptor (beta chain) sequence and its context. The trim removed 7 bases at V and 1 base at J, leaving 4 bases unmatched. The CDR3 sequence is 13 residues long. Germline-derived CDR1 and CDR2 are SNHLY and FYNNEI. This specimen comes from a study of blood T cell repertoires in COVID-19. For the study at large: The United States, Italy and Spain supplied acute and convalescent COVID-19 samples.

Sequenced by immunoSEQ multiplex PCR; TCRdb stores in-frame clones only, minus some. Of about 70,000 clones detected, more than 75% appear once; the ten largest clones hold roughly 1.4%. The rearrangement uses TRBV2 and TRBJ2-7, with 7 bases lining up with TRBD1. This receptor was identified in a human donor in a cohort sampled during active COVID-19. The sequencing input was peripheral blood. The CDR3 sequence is CASKGARSYEQYF. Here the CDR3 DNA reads TGTGCCAGCAAGGGGGCTAGGTCCTACGAGCAGTACTTC. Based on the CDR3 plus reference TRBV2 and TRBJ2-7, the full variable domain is EPEVTQTPSHQVTQMGQEVILRCVPISNHLYFYWYRQILGQKVEFLVSFYNNEISEKSEIFDDQFSVERPDGSNFTLKIRSTKLEDSAMYFCASKGARSYEQYFGPGTRLTVT.